This T cell receptor (beta chain) was observed in a study of shared clonotypes between healthy human individuals (TCRdb year 2020). Regarding the research as a whole: A few men and a couple of women, aged 18 to 49 years, made up the cohort. To estimate repertoire size and how much clonotype sharing occurs between individuals, the study deeply sequenced the blood TCR repertoires of several healthy adults. For each donor, CD4 naive and CD4 memory were each given three plates, CD8 naive was given two plates, and CD8 memory was given one plate. Each donor's leukapheresis produced roughly between roughly 0.85 and 9.5 billion PBMCs. Libraries were prepared and TCR repertoires were sequenced by different laboratories using diverse techniques, in order to increase sequencing depth and limit assay-specific biases.

Donors were healthy HIV-negative adults with no recently reported acute infections or vaccinations. Only Caucasian adults living in Nashville, Tennessee, USA were represented among the donors. CD4+ T cells were enriched by magnetic negative selection, after which naive cells were positively selected on CD45RA and the negative fraction was taken as the memory subset. After blood collection by leukapheresis, PBMCs were isolated using Ficoll-Histopaque density gradient centrifugation and then cryopreserved in the vapor phase of liquid nitrogen. Purity and quantity of every magnetically sorted T cell population were checked by analytical flow cytometry. Genomic DNA was isolated from every sorted fraction and measured by UV absorbance on a Nanodrop 2000c. Using the deep immunoSEQ assay, TCR CDR3 regions were amplified from genomic DNA by multiplex PCR. Extracted genomic DNA from each cell subset was spread evenly across all wells of several immunoSEQ 96-well plates, with each plate serving as a replicate. For sorted subsets, roughly 190 ng of genomic DNA, equivalent to roughly 33,000 T cell genomes, went into each replicate PCR. Purified libraries were quantified with a Qubit 3.0 fluorometer, sized on a Bioanalyzer 2100, and re-quantified with the KAPA Library Quantification kit. Every immunoSEQ 96-well plate was sequenced on a separate single-read 150-cycle Illumina NextSeq 550 flow cell. The original methods were these. Because the immunoSEQ output included only junctional sequences and no quality scores, the filtering could not be the same as the filtering used for full-length reads. Sequences were annotated with PyIR, a Python wrapper for IgBLAST v1.9, using IMGT germline references to assign V/J genes and CDR3. Reads were filtered out if the reads had weak V/J assignments (E-value above 1e-6), no CDR3, stop codons, out-of-frame junctions, or ambiguous translated residues. V3J clonotypes were defined by identical inferred V gene, J gene, and CDR3 amino acid sequence. Percentage overlap between repertoires was computed as shared unique clonotypes divided by the size of the smaller repertoire. Three approaches were used to assess repertoire richness: RTK rarefaction, the Chao1 estimator, and Recon v2.1 estimates of unobserved clonotypes. OLGA was used to compute generation probabilities for all TCRbeta clonotypes that the gDNA method yielded from a handful of donors. This immuneACCESS table, as held by TCRdb, lists in-frame sequences with V and J called but not all clones. Of the missing ones, under half trace to an unresolved V gene in checked studies; the others have no known cause. V and J calls and clone size are given by that table; D and trimming were obtained from the DNA. Here the sample has 2 million to 2.5 million clones; 80% to 95% occur a single time. The leading ten clones occupy under 0.45% of the sample.

The investigation overall reported the following: Because the study included only a small number of donors, the genetic and exposure-history diversity represented was limited. Incomplete sequencing was indicated by rarefaction of sorted-subset datasets, despite the large sequencing depth. Sampling was limited to blood, and TCR repertoires in tissue likely differ from TCR repertoires in blood. Sharing across a handful of donors was observed for about 5% of naive CD4, about 3.2% of naive CD8, over 2% of memory CD4, and roughly 0.4% of memory CD8 clonotypes. Compared with non-shared clonotypes, clonotypes shared by all four sorted-subset donors had higher generation probabilities. Pairwise subsampling indicated that sequencing depth was expected to affect the degree of clonotype sharing among donors. Estimated clonotype richness was generally larger for naive than for memory subsets.

For CDR1 and CDR2, the germline V gene lists SGHRS and YFSETQ. The CDR3 runs 15 residues from the cysteine to the phenylalanine. Only the CDR3 DNA stays, 45 bases, in frame from base 1. V ends up 0 bases short and J 2 bases short, with an unmatched junction base count of 4. Concerning this clone: No antigen is known for it. The record has no base qualities; no much larger clone is one base away. Other nucleotide sequences from this sample produce the same CDR3.

The sequenced sample consisted of naive CD4+ T cells from PBMCs. This sample's cell subset or site label indicates: CD45RA+ positively selected. This TCR came from a man aged 18 to 30 in good health. Some clones in this sample may be carry-over from other donors' samples. The chain joins TRBV5-1 to TRBJ1-1, with 7 central nucleotides matching TRBD1. The CDR3 sequence is CASSLAGGGNTEAFF. The DNA sequence is given as TGCGCCAGCAGCTTGGCCGGAGGGGGCAACACTGAAGCTTTCTTT.